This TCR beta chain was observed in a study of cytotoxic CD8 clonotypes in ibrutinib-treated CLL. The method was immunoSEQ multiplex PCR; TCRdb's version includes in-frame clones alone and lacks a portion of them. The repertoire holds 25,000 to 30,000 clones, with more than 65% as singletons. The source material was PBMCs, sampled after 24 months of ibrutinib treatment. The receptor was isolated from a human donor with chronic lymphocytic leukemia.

The CDR3 DNA reads TGCGCCAGCAGCCCCGGGGGGGAATCAGATACGCAGTATTTT. Translated, it gives CASSPGGESDTQYF. V usage is TRBV5-1 and J usage is TRBJ2-3; 8 bases agree with TRBD2. CDR1 is SGHRS and CDR2 is YFSETQ in the germline V gene. The V segment lost 4 bases and the J segment 4 bases; nucleotides outside the gene matches: 5. This CDR3 has 14 residues.